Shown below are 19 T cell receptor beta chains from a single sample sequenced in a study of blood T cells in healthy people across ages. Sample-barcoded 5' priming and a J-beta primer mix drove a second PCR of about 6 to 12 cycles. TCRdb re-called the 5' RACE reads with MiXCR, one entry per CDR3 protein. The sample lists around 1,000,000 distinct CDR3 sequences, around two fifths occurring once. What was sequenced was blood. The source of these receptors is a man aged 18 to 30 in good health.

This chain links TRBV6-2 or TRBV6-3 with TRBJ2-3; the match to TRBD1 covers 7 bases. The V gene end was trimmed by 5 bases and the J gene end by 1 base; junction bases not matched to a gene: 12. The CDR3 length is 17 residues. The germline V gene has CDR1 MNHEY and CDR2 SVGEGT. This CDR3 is CASSTVGTVSRTDTQYF. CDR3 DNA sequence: TGTGCCAGCAGTACCGTCGGGACAGTGTCTCGCACAGATACGCAGTATTTT.

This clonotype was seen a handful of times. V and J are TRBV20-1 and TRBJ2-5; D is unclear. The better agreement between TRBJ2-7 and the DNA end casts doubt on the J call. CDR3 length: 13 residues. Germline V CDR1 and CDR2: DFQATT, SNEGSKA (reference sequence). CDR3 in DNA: TGCAGTGCTAGCGGGCCCAATTCGGACGAGCAGTACTTC. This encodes CSASGPNSDEQYF.

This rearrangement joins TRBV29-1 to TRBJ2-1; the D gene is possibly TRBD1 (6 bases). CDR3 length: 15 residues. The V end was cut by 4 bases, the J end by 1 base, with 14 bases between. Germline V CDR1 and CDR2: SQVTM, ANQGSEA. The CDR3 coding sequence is TGCAGCGTTGTGCAGGGACACAGATCCTACAATGAGCAGTTCTTC. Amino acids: CSVVQGHRSYNEQFF.

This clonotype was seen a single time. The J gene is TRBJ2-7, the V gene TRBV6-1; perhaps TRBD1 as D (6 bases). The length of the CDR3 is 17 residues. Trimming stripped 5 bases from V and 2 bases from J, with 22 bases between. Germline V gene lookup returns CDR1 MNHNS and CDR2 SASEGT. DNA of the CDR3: TGTGCCAGCAGTACAAATTGGGACAACCGAAGCCCCTACGAGCAGTACTTC. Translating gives CASSTNWDNRSPYEQYF.

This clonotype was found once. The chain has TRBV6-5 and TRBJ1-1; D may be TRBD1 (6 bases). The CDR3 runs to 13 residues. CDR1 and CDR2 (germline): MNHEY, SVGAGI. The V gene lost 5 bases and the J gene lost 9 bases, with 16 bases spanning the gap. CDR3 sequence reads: CASSGEKGGKAFF. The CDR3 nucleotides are TGTGCCAGCAGTGGCGAAAAGGGGGGAAAAGCTTTCTTT.

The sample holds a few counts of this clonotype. CDR3 residues: CAISDSGGFSPLHF. CDR3 DNA: TGTGCCATCAGTGATTCAGGGGGCTTTTCACCCCTCCACTTT. This chain links TRBV10-3 with TRBJ1-6, with TRBD1 matching 8 bases. The V gene's germline CDR1 is ENHRY and CDR2 SYGVKD. V was clipped by 3 bases and J by 9 bases; unmatched bases: 4. This CDR3 comprises 14 residues.

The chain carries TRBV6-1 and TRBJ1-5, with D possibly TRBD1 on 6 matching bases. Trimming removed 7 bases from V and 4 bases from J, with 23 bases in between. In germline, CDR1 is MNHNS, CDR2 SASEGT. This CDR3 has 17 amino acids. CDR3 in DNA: TGTGCCAGCAACAATAAAGTGGGACACCACGAAAATCAGCCCCAGCATTTT. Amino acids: CASNNKVGHHENQPQHF.

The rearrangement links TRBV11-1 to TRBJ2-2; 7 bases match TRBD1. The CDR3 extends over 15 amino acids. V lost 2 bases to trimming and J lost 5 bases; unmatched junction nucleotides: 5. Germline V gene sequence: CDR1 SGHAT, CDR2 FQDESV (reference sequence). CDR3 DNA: TGTGCCAGCAGCTTATTACAGGGGACAACCGGGGAGCTGTTTTTT. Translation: CASSLLQGTTGELFF. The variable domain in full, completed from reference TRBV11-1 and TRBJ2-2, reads EAEVAQSPRYKITEKSQAVAFWCDPISGHATLYWYRQILGQGPELLVQFQDESVVDDSQLPKDRFSAERLKGVDSTLKIQPAELGDSAMYLCASSLLQGTTGELFFGEGSRLTVL.

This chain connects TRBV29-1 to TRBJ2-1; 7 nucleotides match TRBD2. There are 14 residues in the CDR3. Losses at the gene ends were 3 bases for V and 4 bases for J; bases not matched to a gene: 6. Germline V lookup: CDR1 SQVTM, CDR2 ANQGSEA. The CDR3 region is CSVDLASGYNEQFF. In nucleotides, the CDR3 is TGCAGCGTTGATCTAGCTAGCGGTTACAATGAGCAGTTCTTC.

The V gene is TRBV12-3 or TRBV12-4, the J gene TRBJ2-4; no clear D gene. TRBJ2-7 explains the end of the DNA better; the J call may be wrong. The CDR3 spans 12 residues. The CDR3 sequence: CASTPGVNEQYF. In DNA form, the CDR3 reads TGTGCCAGCACCCCAGGCGTGAACGAGCAGTACTTC.

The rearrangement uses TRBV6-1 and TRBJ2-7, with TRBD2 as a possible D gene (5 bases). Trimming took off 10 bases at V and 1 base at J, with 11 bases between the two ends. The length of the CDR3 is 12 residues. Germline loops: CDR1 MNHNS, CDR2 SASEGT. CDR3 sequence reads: CATRGPSYEQYF. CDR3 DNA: TGTGCCACCCGAGGGCCTTCCTACGAGCAGTACTTC.

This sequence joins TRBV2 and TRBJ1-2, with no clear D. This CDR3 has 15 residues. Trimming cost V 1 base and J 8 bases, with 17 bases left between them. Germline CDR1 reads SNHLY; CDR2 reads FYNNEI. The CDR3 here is CASSEVGSKNRGYTF. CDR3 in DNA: TGTGCCAGCAGTGAAGTTGGGAGCAAGAATCGGGGCTACACCTTC.

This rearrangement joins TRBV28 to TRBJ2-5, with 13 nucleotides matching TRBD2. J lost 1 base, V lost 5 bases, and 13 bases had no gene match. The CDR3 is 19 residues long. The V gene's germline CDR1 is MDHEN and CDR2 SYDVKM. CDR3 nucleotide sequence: TGTGCCAGCAGTCTCTACCCTCCGGGACTAGCGGGGACCCAAGAGACCCAGTACTTC. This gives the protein CASSLYPPGLAGTQETQYF.

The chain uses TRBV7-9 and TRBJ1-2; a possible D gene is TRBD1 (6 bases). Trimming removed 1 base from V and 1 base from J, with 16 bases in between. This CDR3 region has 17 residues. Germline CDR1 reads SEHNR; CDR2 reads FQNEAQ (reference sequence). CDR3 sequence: CASSLEGTKNLNYGYTF. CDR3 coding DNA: TGTGCCAGCAGCTTAGAGGGGACAAAAAATCTTAACTATGGCTACACCTTC.

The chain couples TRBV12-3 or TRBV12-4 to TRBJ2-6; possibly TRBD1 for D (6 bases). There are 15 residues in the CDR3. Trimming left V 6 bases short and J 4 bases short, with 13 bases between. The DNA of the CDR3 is TGTGCCAGCAGATACACAGGGACCGGGGCCAACGTCCTGACTTTC. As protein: CASRYTGTGANVLTF.

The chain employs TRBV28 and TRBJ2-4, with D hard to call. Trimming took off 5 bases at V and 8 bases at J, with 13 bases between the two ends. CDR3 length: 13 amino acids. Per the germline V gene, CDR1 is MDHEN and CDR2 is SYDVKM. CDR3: CASSPPQDHIQYF. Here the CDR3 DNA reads TGTGCCAGCAGTCCCCCCCAGGACCACATTCAGTACTTC.

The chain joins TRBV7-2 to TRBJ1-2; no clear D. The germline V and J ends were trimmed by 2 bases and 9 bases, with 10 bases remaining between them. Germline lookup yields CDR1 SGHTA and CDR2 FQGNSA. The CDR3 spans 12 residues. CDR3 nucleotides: TGTGCCAGCAGCTTACCAGATTGTAGCTACACCTTC. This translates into CASSLPDCSYTF.

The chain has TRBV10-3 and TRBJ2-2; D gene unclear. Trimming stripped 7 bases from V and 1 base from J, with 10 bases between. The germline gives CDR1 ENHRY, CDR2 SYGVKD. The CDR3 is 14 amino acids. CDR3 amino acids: CAITSGLNTGELFF. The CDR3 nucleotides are TGTGCCATCACTTCGGGCCTGAACACCGGGGAGCTGTTTTTT.

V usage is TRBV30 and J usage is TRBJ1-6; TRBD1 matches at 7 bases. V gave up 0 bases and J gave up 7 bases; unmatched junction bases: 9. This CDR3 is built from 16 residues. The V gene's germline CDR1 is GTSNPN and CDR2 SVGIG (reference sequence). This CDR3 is CAWSVGSGQSNSPLHF. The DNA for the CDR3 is TGTGCCTGGAGTGTAGGTTCGGGACAGTCAAATTCACCCCTCCACTTT.